One sample yielded the 16 T cell receptor beta chains listed below, sequenced in a study of cytomegalovirus exposure and HLA in healthy donors. Amplification used 60 Vbeta primers and 13 Jbeta primers. Here immunoSEQ multiplex PCR was the method, and the copy in TCRdb shows in-frame clones only, minus some. The sample holds just under 250,000 clones; over 80% are singletons and the top ten take 4.5% to 6%. The sequenced sample consisted of PBMCs. The origin of the receptors is a woman in her 40s in good health and CMV-seropositive.

This chain links TRBV7-8 with TRBJ2-2; 9 positions match TRBD2. This CDR3 is 15 amino acids long. J lost 4 bases, V lost 7 bases, and 7 bases had no gene match. In germline, CDR1 is SGHVS, CDR2 FQNEAQ. The CDR3 DNA sequence: TGTGCCAGCACCCTGACTAGCGGAATCACCGGGGAGCTGTTTTTT. Translating gives CASTLTSGITGELFF.

This chain links TRBV30 with TRBJ1-2; 8 bases match TRBD1. The CDR3 extends over 16 amino acids. V dropped 2 bases and J dropped 0; count of bases not matched to a gene: 8. CDR1 and CDR2 (germline): GTSNPN, SVGIG (reference sequence). Here the CDR3 reads CAWSLPGQGANYGYTF. In DNA, the CDR3 is TGTGCCTGGAGTCTCCCTGGACAGGGAGCTAACTATGGCTACACCTTC.

The chain has TRBV9 and TRBJ2-3, with 11 bases lining up with TRBD2. After removal of 4 bases from V and 3 bases from J, the junction contained 4 bases not matched to a gene. The germline V gene has CDR1 SGDLS and CDR2 YYNGEE. CDR3 length: 15 residues. CDR3 in DNA: TGTGCCAGCAGCTTGGGACTAGCGGTAACAGATACGCAGTATTTT. Translating gives CASSLGLAVTDTQYF.

This chain joins TRBV9 and TRBJ2-5; 10 nucleotides line up with TRBD1. The last part of the DNA fits TRBJ2-7 better; the J call may be wrong. Germline lookup yields CDR1 SGDLS and CDR2 YYNGEE. This CDR3 contains 15 residues. The chain's CDR3 is CASSARGTGAYEQYF. The CDR3 DNA reads as TGTGCCAGCAGCGCAAGGGGGACAGGGGCCTACGAGCAGTACTTC.

This chain uses TRBV2 with TRBJ2-7; 14 bases match TRBD2. J was trimmed by 6 bases and V by 8 bases; bases with no gene match: 6. The CDR3 contains 14 residues. The germline CDR1 and CDR2 sequences are SNHLY and FYNNEI. In DNA form, the CDR3 reads TGTGCCAGCCAGACTAGCGGGGGGGCAGTCGAGCAGTACTTC. Protein sequence: CASQTSGGAVEQYF.

The chain is built from TRBV9 and TRBJ1-4; TRBD1 aligns across 9 bases. V was clipped by 4 bases and J by 7 bases; unmatched bases: 8. Germline V gene data show CDR1 as SGDLS and CDR2 as YYNGEE. This CDR3 spans 15 amino acids. The CDR3 here is CASSLTGQGGEKLFF. The CDR3 nucleotides read TGTGCCAGCAGCTTGACGGGACAGGGAGGTGAAAAACTGTTTTTT.

The chain links TRBV4-1 to TRBJ2-2, with D possibly being TRBD1 (6 bases). V lost 1 base and J 1 base, leaving 7 bases between the germline ends. The CDR3 totals 15 residues. Germline V gene sequence: CDR1 MGHRA, CDR2 YSYEKL. The CDR3 spells CASSQGGQNTGELFF. CDR3 in DNA: TGCGCCAGCAGCCAAGGGGGACAGAACACCGGGGAGCTGTTTTTT.

This clone was recorded once. Other DNA variants within this sample encode the same CDR3. The rearrangement joins TRBV29-1 to TRBJ2-3; possibly TRBD2 for D (5 bases). This CDR3 has 13 residues. Germline V gives CDR1 SQVTM, CDR2 ANQGSEA. V was clipped by 8 bases and J by 1 base, with 13 bases between them. The CDR3, as DNA: TGCAGCATAGGACTGGCGGGCACAGATACGCAGTATTTT. This gives the protein CSIGLAGTDTQYF.

A remark on this clone: The junction does not match germline at one end; this may be a read error. This chain connects TRBV7-9 to TRBJ1-2, with D unresolved. The CDR3 length is 11 residues. From germline, CDR1 is SEHNR and CDR2 FQNEAQ (reference sequence). CDR3 DNA: TGTTCCAGCAGCTTGAGTTATGGCTACACCTTC. Translated, it gives CSSSLSYGYTF.

V usage is TRBV5-6 and J usage is TRBJ2-3; D uncertain. The V end lost 5 bases, the J end lost 0 bases, and 10 bases lay between the germline ends. There are 14 residues in the CDR3. CDR1 is SGHDT and CDR2 is YYEEEE in the germline V gene. DNA of the CDR3: TGTGCCAGCAGTACGGGTGCTAGCACAGATACGCAGTATTTT. Translated: CASSTGASTDTQYF.

V usage is TRBV5-1 and J usage is TRBJ1-1, with D possibly being TRBD1 (5 bases). CDR3 length equals 15 residues. The ends were cut back, 0 bases at V and 3 bases at J, with 12 bases in the middle. Germline CDR1 SGHRS, CDR2 YFSETQ. This CDR3 is CASSLAAGFDTEAFF. DNA for the CDR3: TGCGCCAGCAGCTTGGCGGCAGGGTTCGACACTGAAGCTTTCTTT.

CDR3 residues: CASSQGQRMNTEAFF. The CDR3 DNA sequence: TGCGCCAGCAGCCAGGGACAGAGAATGAACACTGAAGCTTTCTTT. The rearrangement joins TRBV5-1 to TRBJ1-1, with 7 bases that match TRBD1. The germline V gene encodes CDR1 SGHRS and CDR2 YFSETQ. This CDR3 spans 15 amino acids. V gave up 4 bases and J gave up 0 bases; unmatched junction bases: 6.

CDR3 nucleotide sequence: TGTGCCAGTAGTTTTAACATCGAAACTAACTATGGCTACACCTTC. Encoded protein: CASSFNIETNYGYTF. The chain couples TRBV19 to TRBJ1-2; D is unresolved. Germline V gene data show CDR1 as LNHDA and CDR2 as SQIVND (reference sequence). The CDR3 extends over 15 amino acids. The ends were cut back, 5 bases at V and 0 bases at J, with 13 bases in the middle.

This clone was found once. The gene calls are TRBV7-2 and TRBJ1-4; the D is unclear. The CDR3 covers 14 residues. Trimming stripped 1 base from V and 4 bases from J, with 7 bases between. In germline, CDR1 is SGHTA, CDR2 FQGNSA. CDR3 protein: CASSLDRDNEKLFF. The CDR3 DNA sequence: TGTGCCAGCAGCTTAGACCGAGATAATGAAAAACTGTTTTTT.

This sequence joins TRBV30 and TRBJ1-3; a weak D match, TRBD1 (5 bases). Germline CDR1 reads GTSNPN; CDR2 reads SVGIG (reference sequence). Trimming removed 4 bases from V and 8 bases from J, with 18 bases in between. This CDR3 is built from 14 residues. The CDR3 spells CAWTSGGDVDTIYF. The CDR3 DNA reads TGTGCCTGGACCTCGGGGGGAGACGTTGACACCATATATTTT.

The J gene is TRBJ2-1, the V gene TRBV5-1, with no clear D. The CDR3 is 13 amino acids. Germline CDR1 reads SGHRS; CDR2 reads YFSETQ. V gave up 2 bases and J gave up 6 bases, with 9 bases separating them. The CDR3 DNA is TGCGCCAGCAGCTTCATAACCGGCAATGAGCAGTTCTTC. As protein: CASSFITGNEQFF.